This TCR beta chain was documented in a study of T cell repertoires in cytomegalovirus infection. Study context: Signatures in public TCR beta sequences pointed to both CMV infection and matching HLA type.

This clonotype occurred once. Its antigen remains unidentified. General study points: Carriers of CMV plus the relevant HLA were identified by cumulative public TCR beta family frequency. CMV-specific HLA-C-restricted TCR beta clonotypes dominated the ex vivo response.

One entry per CDR3 protein results from TCRdb running MiXCR on the reads. The sample has around 740,000 distinct CDR3 sequences; approximately 34% are singletons. The ends lost 5 bases at V and 2 bases at J; junction bases unmatched: 7. The V gene's germline CDR1 is SEHNR and CDR2 FQNEAQ (reference sequence). This CDR3 has 15 amino acids. The sequenced material came from PBMCs. The rearrangement joins TRBV7-9 to TRBJ2-7; 9 positions match TRBD1. This sequence originates from a human donor in good health (CMV status not recorded). Some clones in this sample may be carry-over from other donors' samples. The CDR3 reads CASSAGTGRTYEQYF. CDR3 DNA sequence: TGTGCCAGCAGCGCCGGGACAGGGAGGACCTACGAGCAGTACTTC.